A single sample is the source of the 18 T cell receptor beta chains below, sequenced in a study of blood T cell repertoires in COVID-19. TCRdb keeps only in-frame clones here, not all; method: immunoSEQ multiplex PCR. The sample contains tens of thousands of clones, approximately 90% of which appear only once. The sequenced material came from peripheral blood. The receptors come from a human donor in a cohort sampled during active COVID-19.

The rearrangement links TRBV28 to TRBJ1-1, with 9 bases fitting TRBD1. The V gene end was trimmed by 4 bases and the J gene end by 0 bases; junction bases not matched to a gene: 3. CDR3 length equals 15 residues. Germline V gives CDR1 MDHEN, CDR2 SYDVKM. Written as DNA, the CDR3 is TGTGCCAGCAGTTCACAGGGGGCAGTGAACACTGAAGCTTTCTTT. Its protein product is CASSSQGAVNTEAFF.

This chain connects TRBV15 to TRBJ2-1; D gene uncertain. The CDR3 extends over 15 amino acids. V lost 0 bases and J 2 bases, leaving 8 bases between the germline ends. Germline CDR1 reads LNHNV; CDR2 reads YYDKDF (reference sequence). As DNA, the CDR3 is TGTGCCACCAGCAGAGATAATGGGCCCTACAATGAGCAGTTCTTC. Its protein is CATSRDNGPYNEQFF.

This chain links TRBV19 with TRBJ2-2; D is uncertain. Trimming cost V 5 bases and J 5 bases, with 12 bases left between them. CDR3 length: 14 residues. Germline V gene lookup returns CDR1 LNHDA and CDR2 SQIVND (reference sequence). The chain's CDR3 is CASSGQTRTGELFF. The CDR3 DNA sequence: TGTGCCAGTAGTGGGCAGACAAGAACCGGGGAGCTGTTTTTT.

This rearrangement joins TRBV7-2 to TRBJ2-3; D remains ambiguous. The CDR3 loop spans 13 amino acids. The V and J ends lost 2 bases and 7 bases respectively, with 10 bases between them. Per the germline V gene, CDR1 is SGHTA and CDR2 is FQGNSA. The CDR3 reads CASSLLVQHTQYF. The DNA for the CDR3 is TGTGCCAGCAGCTTACTGGTACAACATACGCAGTATTTT.

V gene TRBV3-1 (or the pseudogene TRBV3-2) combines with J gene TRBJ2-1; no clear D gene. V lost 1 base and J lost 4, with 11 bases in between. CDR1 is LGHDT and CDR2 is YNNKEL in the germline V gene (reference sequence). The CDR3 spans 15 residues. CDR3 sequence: CASSQGSSRYNEQFF. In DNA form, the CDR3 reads TGTGCCAGCAGCCAAGGTAGCTCACGATACAATGAGCAGTTCTTC.

As DNA, the CDR3 is TGTGCCAGCAGCCTCAGCTACACTAGCTCAGGGGGTACGCAGTATTTT. This encodes CASSLSYTSSGGTQYF. This chain links TRBV11-3 with TRBJ2-3; D is possibly TRBD1 (7 bases). V was pared by 5 bases and J by 8 bases, with 23 bases between. Germline lookup yields CDR1 SGHNT and CDR2 YENEEA. The CDR3 covers 16 residues.

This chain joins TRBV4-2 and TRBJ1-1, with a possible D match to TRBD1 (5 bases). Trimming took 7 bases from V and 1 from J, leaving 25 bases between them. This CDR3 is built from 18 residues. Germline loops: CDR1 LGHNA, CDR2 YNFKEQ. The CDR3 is CASTPVGRQPRENTEAFF. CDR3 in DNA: TGTGCCAGCACCCCAGTAGGGAGACAGCCGCGGGAGAACACTGAAGCTTTCTTT.

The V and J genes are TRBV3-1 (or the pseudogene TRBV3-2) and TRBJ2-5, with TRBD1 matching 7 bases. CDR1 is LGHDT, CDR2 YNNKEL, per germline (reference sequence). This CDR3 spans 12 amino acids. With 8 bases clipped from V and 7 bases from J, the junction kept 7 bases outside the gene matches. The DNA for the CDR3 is TGTGCCAGCCGTAGGGCAGGGGGGACCCAGTACTTC. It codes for CASRRAGGTQYF.

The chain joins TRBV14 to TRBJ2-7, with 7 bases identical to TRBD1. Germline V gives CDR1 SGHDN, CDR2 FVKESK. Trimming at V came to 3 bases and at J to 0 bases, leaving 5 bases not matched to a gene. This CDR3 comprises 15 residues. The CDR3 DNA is TGTGCCAGCAGCCAGTTCAGGACAGGCTCCTACGAGCAGTACTTC. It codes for CASSQFRTGSYEQYF.

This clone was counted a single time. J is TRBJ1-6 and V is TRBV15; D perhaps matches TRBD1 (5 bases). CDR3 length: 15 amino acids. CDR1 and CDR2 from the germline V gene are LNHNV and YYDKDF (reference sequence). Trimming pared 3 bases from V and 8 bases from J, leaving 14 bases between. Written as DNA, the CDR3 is TGTGCCACCAGCAGGGGGGGGACCCTTTATTCACCCCTCCACTTT. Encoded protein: CATSRGGTLYSPLHF.

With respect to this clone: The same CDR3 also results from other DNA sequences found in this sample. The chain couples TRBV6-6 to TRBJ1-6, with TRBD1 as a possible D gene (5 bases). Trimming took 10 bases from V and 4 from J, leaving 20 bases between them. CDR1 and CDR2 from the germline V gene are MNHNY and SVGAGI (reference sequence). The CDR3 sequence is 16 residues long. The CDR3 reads CATAEGQTRYNSPLHF. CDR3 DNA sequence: TGTGCCACCGCCGAAGGACAAACAAGATATAATTCACCCCTCCACTTT.

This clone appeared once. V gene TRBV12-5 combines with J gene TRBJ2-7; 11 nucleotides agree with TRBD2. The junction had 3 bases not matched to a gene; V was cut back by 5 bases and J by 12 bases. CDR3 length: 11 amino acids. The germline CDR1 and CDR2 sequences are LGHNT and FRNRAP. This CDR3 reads CASGHGLAGYF. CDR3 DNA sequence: TGTGCTAGTGGTCACGGACTAGCGGGGTACTTC.

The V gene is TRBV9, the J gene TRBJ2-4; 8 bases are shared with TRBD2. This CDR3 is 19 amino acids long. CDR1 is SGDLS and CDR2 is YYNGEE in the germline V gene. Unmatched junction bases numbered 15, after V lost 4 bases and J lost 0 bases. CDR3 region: CASSPQRAAGGLAKNIQYF. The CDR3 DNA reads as TGTGCCAGCAGCCCCCAGAGGGCGGCGGGAGGACTAGCCAAAAACATTCAGTACTTC.

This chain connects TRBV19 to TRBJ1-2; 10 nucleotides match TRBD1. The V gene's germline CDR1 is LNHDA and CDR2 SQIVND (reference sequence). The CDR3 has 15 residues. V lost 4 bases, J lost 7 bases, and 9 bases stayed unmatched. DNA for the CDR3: TGTGCCAGTAGTACGACCGGGACAGGGGTTCTTGGCTACACCTTC. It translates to CASSTTGTGVLGYTF.

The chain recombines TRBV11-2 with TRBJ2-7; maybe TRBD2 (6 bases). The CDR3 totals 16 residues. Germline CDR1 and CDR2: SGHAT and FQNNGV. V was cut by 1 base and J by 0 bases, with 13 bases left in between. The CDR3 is CASSLGSSANSYEQYF. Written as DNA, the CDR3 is TGTGCCAGCAGCTTAGGATCTAGCGCCAACTCCTACGAGCAGTACTTC.

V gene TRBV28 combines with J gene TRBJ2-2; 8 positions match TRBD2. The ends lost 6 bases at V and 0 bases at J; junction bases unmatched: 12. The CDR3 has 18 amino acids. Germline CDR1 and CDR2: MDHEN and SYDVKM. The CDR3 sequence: CASRSGSSGITNTGELFF. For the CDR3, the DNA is TGTGCCAGCAGGTCGGGAAGTAGCGGGATTACGAACACCGGGGAGCTGTTTTTT.

The CDR3 region is CATSRDPRGTEAFF. CDR3 coding DNA: TGTGCCACCAGCAGAGATCCCAGGGGGACTGAAGCTTTCTTT. The chain recombines TRBV15 with TRBJ1-1; 7 nucleotides agree with TRBD1. The germline CDR1 and CDR2 sequences are LNHNV and YYDKDF (reference sequence). CDR3 length: 14 amino acids. After removal of 0 bases from V and 5 bases from J, the junction contained 3 bases not matched to a gene.

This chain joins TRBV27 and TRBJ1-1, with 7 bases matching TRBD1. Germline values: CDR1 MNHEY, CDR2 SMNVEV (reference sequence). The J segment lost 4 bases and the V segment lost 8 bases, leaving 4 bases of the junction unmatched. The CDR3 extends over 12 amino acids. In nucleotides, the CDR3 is TGTGCCAGCGGACAGGAGGTCACTGAAGCTTTCTTT. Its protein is CASGQEVTEAFF.